This T cell receptor beta chain was documented in a study of T cell repertoires in cytomegalovirus infection. At the level of the study: Well-studied HLA-B-restricted CMV epitopes were used in the study alongside recently identified HLA-C-restricted ones.

TCRdb fed the reads into MiXCR, producing one record per CDR3 protein. The sample contains 570,000 or so distinct CDR3 sequences, roughly 42% of which appear only once. This clonotype was observed a few times. The antigen is not known. The input for sequencing was cultured PBMCs, taken from culture after CMV antigen stimulation. The sequence was collected from a human donor in good health (CMV status not recorded). Some clones in this sample may be carry-over from other donors' samples.

DNA for the CDR3: TGTGCCAGCAGGCCCGACAGGGATTCACCCCTCCACTTT. Translating it yields CASRPDRDSPLHF. This chain joins TRBV7-2 and TRBJ1-6, with 7 bases aligning to TRBD1. Germline V gene sequence: CDR1 SGHTA, CDR2 FQGNSA. J was trimmed by 8 bases and V by 6 bases; bases with no gene match: 4. The CDR3 totals 13 residues.